This TCR beta chain was sequenced for a study of blood T cell repertoires in COVID-19. Across the study: Sample material is recorded as cDNA or gDNA derived from T cells, B-cell-depleted T cells, or PBMCs.

Original processing notes: Estimation of nucleated cell counts relied on the amplification of reference gene primers. Assay used: immunoSEQ multiplex PCR; TCRdb lists only in-frame clones, some missing. The V and J calls and clone size come from that table; D and trimming were worked out from the DNA. The data hold 160,000 or so clones, with 87% observed a single time. Participants, 18 to 89 years old, spanned some 23 US areas. Grouping used clinical history reported by participants in a survey and questionnaire. The count of this clone is one. The clonotype was recovered from a human donor with acute COVID-19. The donor label of this sample is uncertain. The sequencing sample was made of PBMCs or T cells enriched from blood (not recorded which).

CDR3 in amino acids: CASSVAGHPLQETQYF. The DNA for the CDR3 is TGTGCCAGCAGCGTAGCGGGACACCCCCTCCAAGAGACCCAGTACTTC. The chain couples TRBV9 to TRBJ2-5, with D perhaps TRBD1 (6 bases). Germline assignment: CDR1 SGDLS and CDR2 YYNGEE. This CDR3 spans 16 amino acids. Trimming took off 0 bases at V and 1 base at J, with 13 bases between the two ends.